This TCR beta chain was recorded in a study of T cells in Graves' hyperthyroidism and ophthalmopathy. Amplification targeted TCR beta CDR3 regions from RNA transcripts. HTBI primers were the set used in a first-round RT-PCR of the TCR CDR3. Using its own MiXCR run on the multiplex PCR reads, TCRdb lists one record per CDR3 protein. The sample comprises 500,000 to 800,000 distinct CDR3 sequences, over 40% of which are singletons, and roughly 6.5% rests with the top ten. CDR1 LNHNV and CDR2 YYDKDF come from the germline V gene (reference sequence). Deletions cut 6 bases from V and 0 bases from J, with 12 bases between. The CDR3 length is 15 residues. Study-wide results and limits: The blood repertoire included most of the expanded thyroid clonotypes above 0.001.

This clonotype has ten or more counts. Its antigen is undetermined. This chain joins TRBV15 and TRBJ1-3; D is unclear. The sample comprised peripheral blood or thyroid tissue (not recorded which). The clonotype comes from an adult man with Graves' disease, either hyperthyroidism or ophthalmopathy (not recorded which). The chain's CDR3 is CATSPTLGSGNTIYF. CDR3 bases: TGTGCCACCAGTCCTACGTTGGGCTCTGGAAACACCATATATTTT.